Below are 12 T cell receptor beta chains sequenced from a single sample in a study of cytomegalovirus exposure and HLA in healthy donors. Assay: immunoSEQ multiplex PCR; the TCRdb copy retains only in-frame clones and omits some. The table lists 90,000 to 150,000 clones, 88% of them singletons. The specimen was PBMCs. The source is a woman younger than 35 in good health and CMV-seropositive.

The V and J genes are TRBV2 and TRBJ1-2; D gene uncertain. CDR3 length: 13 amino acids. The V end lost 4 bases, the J end lost 7 bases, and 13 bases lay between the germline ends. CDR1 is SNHLY, CDR2 FYNNEI, per germline. CDR3 in DNA: TGTGCCAGCAGTGCTCGCCGGGATCGTGGCTACACCTTC. Amino acid sequence: CASSARRDRGYTF.

The chain is built from TRBV19 and TRBJ1-5; TRBD1 matches at 10 bases. The V segment lost 1 base and the J segment 3 bases; nucleotides outside the gene matches: 3. Germline V gives CDR1 LNHDA, CDR2 SQIVND (reference sequence). CDR3 length: 16 amino acids. The CDR3 spells CASSIGGTGDNQPQHF. The CDR3 coding sequence is TGTGCCAGTAGTATAGGGGGGACAGGGGACAATCAGCCCCAGCATTTT.

This clone showed up just a few times. V is TRBV5-4 and J is TRBJ1-3; no clear D. The CDR3 is 14 amino acids. Between the trimmed V and J ends, which lost 6 bases and 0 bases, there was a span of 10 bases. The germline CDR1 and CDR2 sequences are SGHNT and YYREEE (reference sequence). In DNA, the CDR3 is TGTGCCAGCACCTCAGGACTCTCTGGAAACACCATATATTTT. Its translation: CASTSGLSGNTIYF. Supplemented by reference TRBV5-4 and TRBJ1-3, the full variable domain reads ETGVTQSPTHLIKTRGQQVTLRCSSQSGHNTVSWYQQALGQGPQFIFQYYREEENGRGNFPPRFSGLQFPNYSSELNVNALELDDSALYLCASTSGLSGNTIYFGEGSWLTVV.

The chain combines TRBV12-5 with TRBJ2-7; perhaps TRBD1 as D (6 bases). There are 13 residues in the CDR3. Germline loops: CDR1 LGHNT, CDR2 FRNRAP. Trimming removed 4 bases from V and 2 bases from J, with 9 bases in between. The CDR3 nucleotides read TGTGCTAGTGGTTGGGACACCACCTACGAGCAGTACTTC. It translates to CASGWDTTYEQYF.

The V gene is TRBV5-4, the J gene TRBJ2-1, with TRBD1 identical over 9 bases. V was pared by 3 bases and J by 0 bases, with 4 bases of the junction left unmatched. The CDR3 spans 16 residues. Germline assignment: CDR1 SGHNT and CDR2 YYREEE (reference sequence). The CDR3 reads CASSSRTGASYNEQFF. CDR3 bases: TGTGCCAGCAGCTCTCGGACAGGGGCCTCCTACAATGAGCAGTTCTTC.

This chain connects TRBV18 to TRBJ2-7, with D perhaps matching TRBD1 (5 bases). V lost 3 bases, J lost 2 bases, and 8 bases lay in between. Germline CDR1 and CDR2: KGHSH and LQKENI. The length of the CDR3 is 13 residues. CDR3 residues: CASSPDRAYEQYF. For the CDR3, the DNA is TGTGCCAGCTCACCCGACAGAGCCTACGAGCAGTACTTC. Variable domain in full (rest from reference TRBV18 and TRBJ2-7): NAGVMQNPRHLVRRRGQEARLRCSPMKGHSHVYWYRQLPEEGLKFMVYLQKENIIDESGMPKERFSAEFPKEGPSILRIQQVVRGDSAAYFCASSPDRAYEQYFGPGTRLTVT.

V and J are TRBV2 and TRBJ1-4; TRBD1 matches at 8 bases. CDR3 length: 15 amino acids. Germline V gene lookup returns CDR1 SNHLY and CDR2 FYNNEI. Germline trimming cut 4 bases from V and 3 bases from J; bases unmatched to any gene: 4. The CDR3 DNA reads as TGTGCCAGCAGTGCCGCCAGGGGGCCTAATGAAAAACTGTTTTTT. The encoded protein is CASSAARGPNEKLFF.

The gene calls are TRBV7-9 and TRBJ2-1, with 8 bases that match TRBD1. The CDR3 totals 14 residues. The germline CDR1 and CDR2 sequences are SEHNR and FQNEAQ (reference sequence). V lost 3 bases, J lost 5 bases, and 3 bases stayed unmatched. The CDR3 spells CASSFPGQDNEQFF. The CDR3 bases are TGTGCCAGCAGCTTCCCGGGACAGGACAATGAGCAGTTCTTC.

J is TRBJ2-1 and V is TRBV5-4, with TRBD2 matching over 8 bases. Germline-derived CDR1 and CDR2 are SGHNT and YYREEE (reference sequence). CDR3 length equals 15 residues. V lost 1 base to trimming and J lost 1 base; unmatched junction nucleotides: 1. CDR3 residues: CASSLSGSSYNEQFF. The CDR3 nucleotides are TGTGCCAGCAGCTTGAGCGGGAGTTCCTACAATGAGCAGTTCTTC.

J is TRBJ1-2 and V is TRBV9, with TRBD1 matching over 12 bases. Germline values: CDR1 SGDLS, CDR2 YYNGEE. V shed 3 bases, J shed 4 bases, and the junction held 7 bases outside the gene matches. This CDR3 has 16 amino acids. DNA for the CDR3: TGTGCCAGCAGCGCCGGGGGGACAGGGGGCCTCTATGGCTACACCTTC. Amino acid sequence: CASSAGGTGGLYGYTF.

The genes are TRBV5-4 and TRBJ1-2; weak D call: TRBD1 (5 bases). The ends were cut back, 4 bases at V and 2 bases at J, with 9 bases in the middle. Germline CDR1 is SGHNT and CDR2 is YYREEE (reference sequence). The CDR3 is 13 residues long. The CDR3 here is CASSPDTNYGYTF. CDR3 DNA: TGTGCCAGCAGCCCGGACACGAACTATGGCTACACCTTC.

The chain carries TRBV28 and TRBJ1-2; TRBD1 matches 11 bases. V was pared by 11 bases and J by 5 bases, with 10 bases of the junction left unmatched. The CDR3 has 14 residues. Germline V lookup: CDR1 MDHEN, CDR2 SYDVKM. The CDR3 is CASYKGTGGYGYTF. The CDR3 region has the DNA TGTGCCTCCTACAAAGGGACAGGGGGATATGGCTACACCTTC.